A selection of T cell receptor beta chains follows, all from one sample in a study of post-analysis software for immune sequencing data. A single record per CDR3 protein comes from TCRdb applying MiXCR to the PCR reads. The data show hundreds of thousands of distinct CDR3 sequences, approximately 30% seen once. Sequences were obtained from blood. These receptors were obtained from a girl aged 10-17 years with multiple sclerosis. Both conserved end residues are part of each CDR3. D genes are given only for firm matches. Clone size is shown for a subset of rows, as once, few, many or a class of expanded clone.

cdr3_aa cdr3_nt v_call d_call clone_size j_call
CASSSLTSGGVPLTGNEQYF TGTGCCAGCAGCTCCCTGACTAGCGGGGGGGTCCCACTAACGGGGAATGAGCAGTACTTC TRBV7-9 TRBD2 - TRBJ2-7
CASSRGSSAERVDTQYF TGTGCCAGCTCACGAGGGTCTAGCGCGGAGCGGGTAGATACGCAGTATTTT TRBV18 - - TRBJ2-3
CASSSGTGVYGYTF TGTGCCAGCAGTTCGGGGACAGGCGTCTATGGCTACACCTTC TRBV28 TRBD1 many TRBJ1-2
CASSQEGTGLYNEQFF TGTGCCAGCAGCCAAGAAGGGACTGGCCTCTACAATGAGCAGTTCTTC TRBV4-2 - - TRBJ2-1
CASSEAAGTYEQYF TGTGCCAGCAGTGAAGCGGCGGGGACCTACGAGCAGTACTTC TRBV6-1 - few TRBJ2-7
CASSLYGRGEISYEQYF TGTGCCAGCAGCTTATACGGCAGGGGCGAAATCTCCTACGAGCAGTACTTC TRBV7-2 - - TRBJ2-7
CSASGVLSNQPQHF TGCAGTGCTAGCGGTGTACTTAGCAATCAGCCCCAGCATTTT TRBV20-1 - - TRBJ1-5
CAISDRGAPGASGNTIYF TGTGCCATCAGTGATCGGGGGGCGCCCGGGGCCTCTGGAAACACCATATATTTT TRBV10-3 - - TRBJ1-3
CASSPYTGNQPQHF TGTGCCAGCAGTCCCTACACAGGCAATCAGCCCCAGCATTTT TRBV27 - few TRBJ1-5
CASSHDSGRAGNEQFF TGTGCCAGCAGCCATGATAGCGGGAGGGCCGGGAATGAGCAGTTCTTC TRBV3-1 TRBD2 few TRBJ2-1
CASSQTPQPTDTQYF TGTGCCAGCAGCCAAACCCCGCAACCCACAGATACGCAGTATTTT TRBV3-1 - few TRBJ2-3
CSARGYRDTQQYSNQPQHF TGCAGTGCTAGAGGGTACCGGGACACACAACAATATAGCAATCAGCCCCAGCATTTT TRBV20-1 - few TRBJ1-5
CATSNGSSYNEQFF TGTGCCACCAGCAACGGGAGCTCCTACAATGAGCAGTTCTTC TRBV15 - few TRBJ2-1
CASSWGDRVGSPLHF TGTGCCAGCAGCTGGGGGGACAGGGTTGGATCACCCCTCCACTTT TRBV7-2 TRBD1 - TRBJ1-6
CASSNPSRGAYEQYF TGTGCCAGCAGTAATCCGTCTCGTGGGGCTTACGAGCAGTACTTC TRBV6-5 - - TRBJ2-7
CASSPREVYEQYF TGTGCCAGCAGCCCGAGGGAGGTCTACGAGCAGTACTTC TRBV7-9 - - TRBJ2-7
CASSHRTDSPLHF TGTGCCAGCAGCCATCGAACCGATTCACCCCTCCACTTT TRBV11-2 - - TRBJ1-6
CASSLLAGHSNQPQHF TGTGCCAGCAGCTTATTGGCAGGGCATAGCAATCAGCCCCAGCATTTT TRBV7-2 - few TRBJ1-5
CASSQPAENTEAFF TGCGCCAGCAGCCAACCCGCGGAGAACACTGAAGCTTTCTTT TRBV5-1 - - TRBJ1-1
CSAGQGATNEKLFF TGCAGTGCTGGACAGGGGGCAACTAATGAAAAACTGTTTTTT TRBV20-1 TRBD1 few TRBJ1-4
CASSFRPHSNNEQFF TGTGCCAGCAGTTTTCGGCCACATTCCAACAATGAGCAGTTCTTC TRBV28 - once TRBJ2-1
CASSLSSVQTQYF TGTGCCAGCAGTTTGTCTAGCGTCCAGACCCAGTACTTC TRBV27 - - TRBJ2-5
CSARGGEGWGNQPQHF TGCAGTGCTAGAGGAGGAGAGGGTTGGGGCAATCAGCCCCAGCATTTT TRBV20-1 - few TRBJ1-5
CASSLDAGGWETQYF TGTGCCAGCAGCTTAGACGCGGGAGGGTGGGAGACCCAGTACTTC TRBV7-2 TRBD2 few TRBJ2-5
CAISEGTSGHEQYF TGTGCCATCAGTGAGGGGACTAGCGGGCACGAGCAGTACTTC TRBV10-3 TRBD2 many TRBJ2-7
CASSVLGGPVGNEQFF TGTGCCAGCTCTGTTTTGGGGGGCCCGGTCGGCAATGAGCAGTTCTTC TRBV5-5 - - TRBJ2-1
CSASPGSRNIQYF TGCAGTGCTAGTCCCGGGAGTCGGAACATTCAGTACTTC TRBV20-1 - many TRBJ2-4
CSARDGTRDGSYNEQFF TGCAGTGCTAGAGACGGGACCCGGGACGGGAGTTACAATGAGCAGTTCTTC TRBV20-1 - once TRBJ2-1
CASSEVLAETQYF TGTGCCAGCAGTGAGGTACTAGCAGAGACCCAGTACTTC TRBV2 - few TRBJ2-5
CSVRDRASYEQYF TGCAGCGTTCGGGACAGAGCATCCTACGAGCAGTACTTC TRBV29-1 TRBD1 few TRBJ2-7
CASSFGLGGEQYF TGCGCCAGCAGCTTCGGACTAGGGGGCGAGCAGTACTTC TRBV5-1 - - TRBJ2-7
CASSPLPTAAKNIQYF TGTGCCAGCAGCCCTCTCCCGACAGCAGCCAAAAACATTCAGTACTTC TRBV3-1 - - TRBJ2-4
CASSPPATPPQQYF TGTGCCAGCAGTCCTCCGGCGACCCCACCCCAGCAGTACTTC TRBV12-3/TRBV12-4 - few TRBJ2-4
CASSLVLGVGNTEAFF TGTGCCAGCAGCTTAGTGTTGGGGGTGGGGAACACTGAAGCTTTCTTT TRBV11-2 - - TRBJ1-1
CSAVVSRSTDTQYF TGCAGCGCTGTGGTTTCCAGGAGCACAGATACGCAGTATTTT TRBV29-1 - few TRBJ2-3
CASSLTSGGGNEQFF TGTGCCAGCTCGTTGACTAGCGGTGGTGGCAATGAGCAGTTCTTC TRBV18 TRBD2 - TRBJ2-1
CASSDGTANEQFF TGTGCCAGCAGCGACGGGACAGCGAATGAGCAGTTCTTC TRBV9 TRBD1 few TRBJ2-1
CSAPRGKGGYTF TGCAGTGCCCCCCGAGGGAAGGGTGGCTACACCTTC TRBV20-1 - few TRBJ1-2
CASSLSPSANYEQYF TGTGCCAGCAGCTTGAGCCCCAGCGCAAACTACGAGCAGTACTTC TRBV5-5 - - TRBJ2-7
CASSLYRDYEQYF TGTGCCAGCAGCTTATACAGGGACTACGAGCAGTACTTC TRBV7-2 - few TRBJ2-7
CAISESQDRVNQPQHF TGTGCCATCAGTGAGTCGCAGGACAGGGTTAATCAGCCCCAGCATTTT TRBV10-3 TRBD1 few TRBJ1-5
CASSLTAFEQYF TGTGCCAGCAGCTTGACCGCCTTCGAGCAGTACTTC TRBV7-2 - many TRBJ2-7
CASSNHRGPSYNEQFF TGTGCCAGCAGCAATCACCGGGGCCCCTCCTACAATGAGCAGTTCTTC TRBV7-2 - - TRBJ2-1
CATSREMGQGAGELFF TGTGCCACCAGCAGAGAGATGGGACAGGGGGCCGGGGAGCTGTTTTTT TRBV15 TRBD1 - TRBJ2-2
CASTKHGDTEAFF TGTGCCAGCACCAAACATGGGGACACTGAAGCTTTCTTT TRBV7-9 - few TRBJ1-1
CASSPSRGFTEAFF TGTGCCAGCAGCCCCTCCAGGGGTTTCACTGAAGCTTTCTTT TRBV5-4 - - TRBJ1-1
CSVEESGHLTSGANVLTF TGCAGCGTTGAAGAGTCTGGACACCTTACCTCTGGGGCCAACGTCCTGACTTTC TRBV29-1 - - TRBJ2-6
CASMRGAYEQYF TGTGCCAGCATGAGGGGTGCGTACGAGCAGTACTTC TRBV2 - - TRBJ2-7
CASSVAPSSRSTDTQYF TGTGCCAGCAGCGTAGCCCCGTCTAGCCGTAGCACAGATACGCAGTATTTT TRBV9 - - TRBJ2-3
CASSLNRGQGTGANVLTF TGTGCCAGCTCCCTAAACAGGGGGCAAGGTACTGGGGCCAACGTCCTGACTTTC TRBV18 TRBD1 few TRBJ2-6
CASSQAGLGPTDTQYF TGTGCCAGCAGCCAAGCAGGCCTAGGTCCAACAGATACGCAGTATTTT TRBV3-1 - few TRBJ2-3
CATSTGTKITDTQYF TGTGCCACCAGCACCGGGACAAAGATCACAGATACGCAGTATTTT TRBV24-1 - few TRBJ2-3
CSAQTSSSYNEQFF TGCAGCGCCCAGACTTCCAGCTCCTACAATGAGCAGTTCTTC TRBV29-1 - many TRBJ2-1
CASSSVIPSTDTQYF TGTGCCAGCAGCTCGGTAATACCTAGCACAGATACGCAGTATTTT TRBV11-2 - - TRBJ2-3
CANSLGTGANQPQHF TGTGCCAACAGCCTGGGGACAGGGGCAAATCAGCCCCAGCATTTT TRBV7-9 TRBD1 - TRBJ1-5
CASSLRTSGAWYNEQFF TGTGCCAGCAGTTTGCGGACTAGCGGGGCCTGGTACAATGAGCAGTTCTTC TRBV28 TRBD2 - TRBJ2-1
CASSRQDADNEQFF TGCGCCAGCAGCCGTCAGGACGCTGACAATGAGCAGTTCTTC TRBV5-1 - many TRBJ2-1
CASSSYQGTGNTEAFF TGTGCCAGCAGCTCATACCAGGGGACAGGGAACACTGAAGCTTTCTTT TRBV7-2 TRBD1 - TRBJ1-1
CSAIPPQANEQFF TGCAGTGCTATACCCCCGCAGGCCAATGAGCAGTTCTTC TRBV20-1 - few TRBJ2-1
CASSPLSTESNYGYTF TGCGCCAGCAGCCCCTTGTCTACGGAGTCAAACTATGGCTACACCTTC TRBV4-1 - - TRBJ1-2